This T cell receptor beta chain emerged from a study of blood T cell repertoires in COVID-19. Across the study: Collection of acute and convalescent COVID-19 samples took place in the United States, Italy and Spain. PBMCs, B-cell-depleted T cells, or T cells were the source of the cDNA or gDNA that made up the material.

J gave up 6 bases and V 6 bases, and 15 bases lay outside the gene matches. Germline lookup yields CDR1 WNHNN and CDR2 SYGVQD (reference sequence). The CDR3 sequence is 16 residues long. Per the study methods: Amplified reference gene primers provided the basis for estimating nucleated cell counts. The data were produced by immunoSEQ multiplex PCR, yet TCRdb's version contains in-frame clones alone and is incomplete. Clonal size and the V and J genes are those of that table, whereas D and trimming came from the DNA. The sample lists under 400,000 clones; 88% were seen once. Contact with a PCR-confirmed or clinician-diagnosed COVID-19 case occurred within 2 weeks of entry.

The sequenced sample was PBMCs or T cells enriched from blood (not recorded which). This chain links TRBV10-1 with TRBJ1-1; 8 nucleotides line up with TRBD1. The source is a woman aged 25 to 39 who had been exposed to COVID-19. The CDR3 region has the DNA TGCGCCAGCAGGGGACAGGCGAGAATCCGGCACCCTGAAGCTTTCTTT. Translating gives CASRGQARIRHPEAFF.